A selection of T cell receptor beta chains follows, all from one sample in a study of blood T cells in healthy people across ages. MiXCR, run by TCRdb on the 5' RACE reads, gives a single entry per CDR3 protein. This table has about 1.8 million distinct CDR3 sequences, 49% appearing once. Sequenced input: blood. These receptors all come from a woman aged 40 to 55 in good health. The conserved cysteine and the conserved F or W are not part of the CDR3 here.

V gene: TRBV20-1; J gene: TRBJ2-1; CDR3 protein: SASQSSYNEQF
V gene: TRBV24-1; J gene: TRBJ2-7; CDR3 protein: ATSDSAPGTGGYEQY
V gene: TRBV4-3; J gene: TRBJ2-2; CDR3 protein: ASSQDGSANTGELF
V gene: TRBV9; J gene: TRBJ1-4; CDR3 protein: ASSPGPGTPFEKLF
V gene: TRBV4-3; J gene: TRBJ2-7; CDR3 protein: ASSQDPRTLAYEQY
V gene: TRBV27; J gene: TRBJ2-5; CDR3 protein: ASSPTDYPQETQY
V gene: TRBV4-1; J gene: TRBJ2-7; CDR3 protein: ASSQDVAQGTYEQY
V gene: TRBV20-1; J gene: TRBJ1-4; CDR3 protein: SARNEQGRGKLF
V gene: TRBV7-2; J gene: TRBJ2-3; CDR3 protein: ASSPLGANTDTQY
V gene: TRBV6-2/TRBV6-3; J gene: TRBJ2-1; CDR3 protein: ASSPFGAGALLNEQF
V gene: TRBV4-1; J gene: TRBJ2-4; CDR3 protein: ASSHPGLRRNIQY
V gene: TRBV4-2; J gene: TRBJ2-1; CDR3 protein: ASSQTGQGPYNEQF
V gene: TRBV20-1; J gene: TRBJ1-1; CDR3 protein: SARREGRRYDTEAF
V gene: TRBV27; J gene: TRBJ2-5; CDR3 protein: ASSYGGGPEETQY
V gene: TRBV27; J gene: TRBJ2-7; CDR3 protein: ASSPLGTGTYEQY
V gene: TRBV12-3/TRBV12-4; J gene: TRBJ1-1; CDR3 protein: ASSSAAGAAEAF
V gene: TRBV12-3/TRBV12-4; J gene: TRBJ1-2; CDR3 protein: ASSFTGGDYT
V gene: TRBV5-5; J gene: TRBJ2-5; CDR3 protein: ASSQRRQGGGETQY
V gene: TRBV5-6; J gene: TRBJ1-1; CDR3 protein: ASSRWDTLNTEAF
V gene: TRBV20-1; J gene: TRBJ2-6; CDR3 protein: SARQGPGANVLT
V gene: TRBV28; J gene: TRBJ1-5; CDR3 protein: ASSVLQGGSNQPQH
V gene: TRBV29-1; J gene: TRBJ1-2; CDR3 protein: SVGKGPNYGYT